The TCR beta chain under discussion was sequenced for a study of blood T cells in healthy people across ages. Across the study: The capture of about one barcoded beta molecule per two T cells was achieved by template switching.

About this clonotype itself: Its cognate antigen is unknown.

PCR was performed a second time for roughly 7 to 11 cycles using a sample-barcoded 5' primer and a J-beta primer mix. TCRdb re-called the 5' RACE reads through MiXCR, storing one row per CDR3 protein. Of 600,000 to 650,000 distinct CDR3 sequences in the sample, roughly 50% were seen once. Study-level findings and limits: Getting older went along with TCR beta diversity per million T cells dropping roughly linearly. Fewer expanded clones and more diversity marked long-lived versus aged donors. Diversity of TCR beta correlated strongly with naive T cell percentage.

The V gene's germline CDR1 is SQVTM and CDR2 ANQGSEA. The CDR3 is 14 residues long. V lost 4 bases and J 7 bases, leaving 16 bases between the germline ends. The source material was blood. The clonotype comes from a man in his sixties in good health. V usage is TRBV29-1 and J usage is TRBJ1-4; TRBD1 is a possible D gene (5 bases). This chain's CDR3 is CSVGTAGTAEKLFF. Written as DNA, the CDR3 is TGCAGCGTTGGGACTGCGGGGACGGCTGAAAAACTGTTTTTT.